Below, one T cell receptor (beta chain) is given with its context. Its specificity is unknown. This entry is derived from a study of blood T cells in healthy people across ages. Overall study findings and caveats: The long-lived group displayed more naive CD4+ cells, plus higher diversity, than the aged donors did.

Then a second PCR, running roughly 6 to 11 cycles, was carried out with a sample-barcoded 5' primer and a J-beta primer mix. TCRdb recomputed calls from the 5' RACE reads with MiXCR, one row per CDR3 protein. The sample comprises over 1,200,000 distinct CDR3 sequences, approximately 59% of which are singletons, and 5% to 7% rests with the top ten. The CDR3 consists of 12 residues. The germline gives CDR1 ENHRY, CDR2 SYGVKD. Sequencing was carried out using blood. The chain recombines TRBV10-3 with TRBJ2-5; a possible D gene is TRBD1 (5 bases). The better agreement between TRBJ2-7 and the DNA end casts doubt on the J call. This receptor was obtained from a man aged 18 to 30 in good health. The DNA for the CDR3 is TGTGCCATCAGGGAGCCCACAGGCGAGCAGTACTTC. Its protein is CAIREPTGEQYF.